What follows are 17 T cell receptor beta chains derived from one specimen sequenced in a study of cytomegalovirus exposure and HLA in healthy donors. PCR employed 60 Vbeta and 13 Jbeta primers. Assay used: immunoSEQ multiplex PCR; TCRdb lists only in-frame clones, some missing. The sample shows some 160,000 clones, roughly 70% of them seen only once. Sequenced sample: PBMCs. These receptors all stem from a woman between 35 and 50 years old in good health and CMV-seronegative.

The genes are TRBV10-1 and TRBJ2-2; possibly TRBD1 for D (5 bases). The CDR3 has 14 amino acids. V was shortened by 6 bases and J by 7 bases, with 15 bases between the two germline ends. Germline V CDR1 and CDR2: WNHNN, SYGVQD (reference sequence). The CDR3: CASSPQGRGGELFF. The CDR3 DNA reads TGCGCCAGCAGCCCTCAGGGTCGTGGCGGGGAGCTGTTTTTT.

The gene calls are TRBV21-1 and TRBJ1-2. TRBV21-1 is a listed pseudogene. This CDR3 is built from 12 residues. For the CDR3, the DNA is TGTGCCAGCAGTTCAGAGGCCTATGGCTACACCTTC. This encodes CASSSEAYGYTF.

The chain has TRBV9 and TRBJ1-4, with 7 bases aligning to TRBD1. Germline values: CDR1 SGDLS, CDR2 YYNGEE. V dropped 4 bases and J dropped 5; count of bases not matched to a gene: 8. The CDR3 runs 15 residues. This chain's CDR3 is CASSPGQVTNEKLFF. In DNA, the CDR3 is TGTGCCAGCAGCCCCGGACAGGTGACAAATGAAAAACTGTTTTTT.

V is TRBV18 and J is TRBJ2-5; 11 bases map to TRBD1. Germline assignment: CDR1 KGHSH and CDR2 LQKENI. The V gene end was trimmed by 3 bases and the J gene end by 4 bases; junction bases not matched to a gene: 13. The CDR3 sequence is 18 residues long. CDR3: CASSPQPVLGTGGETQYF. The CDR3 bases are TGTGCCAGCTCACCCCAGCCCGTATTAGGGACAGGGGGAGAGACCCAGTACTTC.

The J gene is TRBJ2-7, the V gene TRBV28; perhaps TRBD2 as D (6 bases). Germline V CDR1 and CDR2: MDHEN, SYDVKM. This CDR3 is 13 amino acids long. Trimming shortened V by 3 bases and J by 5 bases, and 11 bases separated the two germline ends. The CDR3 protein is CASSFRLGDEQYF. CDR3 sequence (DNA): TGTGCCAGCAGTTTTAGACTAGGGGACGAGCAGTACTTC.

V is TRBV7-9 and J is TRBJ2-5; 12 nucleotides agree with TRBD2. The CDR3 has 15 residues. Germline V CDR1 and CDR2: SEHNR, FQNEAQ (reference sequence). V shed 6 bases, J shed 3 bases, and the junction held 5 bases outside the gene matches. The CDR3 region is CASSLRLAGEETQYF. The CDR3 nucleotides are TGTGCCAGCAGTCTCAGACTAGCGGGGGAAGAGACCCAGTACTTC.

The CDR3 DNA is TGTGCCAGCAGCCGGACACAGGGCACCTTGAACACCGGGGAGCTGTTTTTT. Protein product: CASSRTQGTLNTGELFF. The V and J genes are TRBV14 and TRBJ2-2; a possible D gene is TRBD1 (6 bases). V lost 4 bases to trimming and J lost 1 base, with 16 bases between them. Germline assignment: CDR1 SGHDN and CDR2 FVKESK. This CDR3 has 17 residues.

This clone has only a few counts. CDR3 loop: CASSSPDQPQHF. The DNA of the CDR3 is TGTGCCAGCAGTTCCCCAGATCAGCCCCAGCATTTT. The chain is built from TRBV28 and TRBJ1-5; D unclear. Trimming cost V 4 bases and J 5 bases, with 6 bases left between them. This CDR3 spans 12 amino acids. Germline V gene sequence: CDR1 MDHEN, CDR2 SYDVKM.

This clone was seen a handful of times. The gene calls are TRBV6-6 and TRBJ2-5; no reliable D call. The CDR3 is 10 amino acids. The germline gives CDR1 MNHNY, CDR2 SVGAGI (reference sequence). V was clipped by 7 bases and J by 4 bases, with 4 bases between them. The CDR3 region has the DNA TGTGCCAGCACCCGAGAGACCCAGTACTTC. Its translation is CASTRETQYF.

The V and J genes are TRBV19 and TRBJ1-2; a possible D gene is TRBD1 (6 bases). The CDR3 has 15 residues. V dropped 5 bases and J dropped 2 bases, with 15 bases sitting between them. Germline CDR1 LNHDA, CDR2 SQIVND (reference sequence). CDR3 in amino acids: CASSYPTGRNYGYTF. CDR3 DNA sequence: TGTGCCAGTAGTTATCCGACAGGTCGGAACTATGGCTACACCTTC.

This chain uses TRBV7-8 with TRBJ1-2; 9 positions match TRBD1. V was clipped by 5 bases and J by 8 bases; unmatched bases: 9. Germline V gives CDR1 SGHVS, CDR2 FQNEAQ. This CDR3 contains 14 residues. CDR3 residues: CASSPRTGDGGYTF. In DNA, the CDR3 is TGTGCCAGCAGCCCACGGACAGGGGATGGGGGCTACACCTTC.

This chain connects TRBV5-8 to TRBJ2-7; D is possibly TRBD2 (6 bases). The CDR3 is made up of 15 amino acids. Germline CDR1 and CDR2: SGHTS and YDEGEE. V was trimmed by 2 bases and J by 4 bases, leaving 16 bases between them. The CDR3 loop is CASSFIAAMPYEQYF. Written as DNA, the CDR3 is TGTGCCAGCAGCTTTATAGCGGCGATGCCTTACGAGCAGTACTTC. Full variable domain (missing parts from reference TRBV5-8 and TRBJ2-7): EAGVTQSPTHLIKTRGQQATLRCSPISGHTSVYWYQQALGLGLQFLLWYDEGEERNRGNFPPRFSGRQFPNYSSELNVNALELEDSALYLCASSFIAAMPYEQYFGPGTRLTVT.

This sequence joins TRBV9 and TRBJ2-5; 7 nucleotides align to TRBD2. In germline, CDR1 is SGDLS, CDR2 YYNGEE. V dropped 3 bases and J dropped 3; count of bases not matched to a gene: 5. The CDR3 has 14 amino acids. This CDR3 is CASSGGGTEETQYF. In nucleotides, the CDR3 is TGTGCCAGCAGCGGGGGGGGGACTGAAGAGACCCAGTACTTC.

This clone showed up just once. The chain couples TRBV4-1 to TRBJ1-4; no reliable D call. The CDR3 runs 15 residues. V was clipped by 4 bases and J by 8 bases, with 17 bases between them. Germline loops: CDR1 MGHRA, CDR2 YSYEKL. CDR3 DNA sequence: TGCGCCAGCAGCCCGCGAGCCCAACGGTTAGAAAAACTGTTTTTT. Its protein is CASSPRAQRLEKLFF.

The rearrangement joins TRBV19 to TRBJ2-5; 7 nucleotides align to TRBD1. CDR1 and CDR2 (germline): LNHDA, SQIVND (reference sequence). The junction had 12 bases not matched to a gene; V was cut back by 4 bases and J by 4 bases. CDR3 size: 16 residues. The CDR3 sequence: CASSRWASTGVETQYF. For the CDR3, the DNA is TGTGCCAGTAGTAGATGGGCGAGTACAGGGGTAGAGACCCAGTACTTC.

CDR3 loop: CAISQGQPNTGELFF. CDR3 nucleotides: TGTGCCATCAGTCAGGGACAGCCGAACACCGGGGAGCTGTTTTTT. This chain joins TRBV10-3 and TRBJ2-2; 7 bases align to TRBD1. Germline trimming cut 5 bases from V and 0 bases from J; bases unmatched to any gene: 3. There are 15 residues in the CDR3. Germline V CDR1 and CDR2: ENHRY, SYGVKD.

This chain uses TRBV10-3 with TRBJ2-7, with 8 bases lining up with TRBD2. Losses at the gene ends were 0 bases for V and 0 bases for J; bases not matched to a gene: 7. CDR1 and CDR2 from the germline V gene are ENHRY and SYGVKD. The CDR3 totals 17 residues. The DNA for the CDR3 is TGTGCCATCAGTGAGTCGCCCGGGCGGGAGGCCTCCTACGAGCAGTACTTC. Its translation is CAISESPGREASYEQYF.